This TCR beta chain was identified during a study of early T cells in non-severe SARS-CoV-2 infection. Looking at the study overall: It was bulk RNA from unsorted whole blood that was sequenced, and the chains were unpaired. Points from the study as a whole: Anti-spike CD8 specificities were favored by VDJdb matching, whose results missed private and CD4 specificities.

The CDR3 is 12 amino acids. Trimming stripped 4 bases from V and 7 bases from J, with 7 bases between. Germline assignment: CDR1 WNHNN and CDR2 SYGVQD (reference sequence). This clonotype was counted at least ten times. Its antigen is unknown. In the library, individual cDNA molecules carried attached unique molecular identifiers. MiXCR was run by TCRdb on the 5' RACE reads, yielding one entry per CDR3 protein. The profile shows approximately 56,000 distinct CDR3 sequences, over 8% of them singletons. This clonotype originated in an adult who was a healthcare worker with PCR-confirmed SARS-CoV-2 infection or an uninfected control (not recorded which). Sequenced material: whole blood. This chain links TRBV10-1 with TRBJ2-2; D is undetermined. CDR3 sequence reads: CASSVSGGELFF. The DNA for the CDR3 is TGCGCCAGCAGTGTATCTGGCGGGGAGCTGTTTTTT.